One and the same sample provided the 27 T cell receptor beta chains below, sequenced in a study of cytomegalovirus exposure and HLA in healthy donors. Researchers ran the PCR with 60 Vbeta and 13 Jbeta primers. Here immunoSEQ multiplex PCR was the method, and the copy in TCRdb shows in-frame clones only, minus some. Counted here are 150,000 or so clones, 60% to 85% occurring once; the ten biggest clones make up roughly an eighth. The source material was PBMCs. The receptor source for this set is a man aged 40-49 years in good health and CMV-seropositive.

The V gene is TRBV6-5, the J gene TRBJ1-6, with 7 bases matching TRBD1. The length of the CDR3 is 15 residues. Germline loops: CDR1 MNHEY, CDR2 SVGAGI. J was trimmed by 4 bases and V by 2 bases; bases with no gene match: 2. The CDR3 here is CASSYEGQYNSPLHF. The CDR3 DNA is TGTGCCAGCAGTTACGAGGGACAGTATAATTCACCCCTCCACTTT.

The chain joins TRBV28 to TRBJ2-1, with TRBD2 as a possible D gene (6 bases). Trimming stripped 5 bases from V and 0 bases from J, with 14 bases between. The CDR3 sequence is 16 residues long. Germline V lookup: CDR1 MDHEN, CDR2 SYDVKM. The CDR3 DNA is TGTGCCAGCAGTCCTAATAGCGGAAGCTCCTACAATGAGCAGTTCTTC. This encodes CASSPNSGSSYNEQFF.

The V gene is TRBV11-2, the J gene TRBJ1-1, with 7 bases identical to TRBD1. Per germline, CDR1 SGHAT and CDR2 FQNNGV. The CDR3 extends over 15 amino acids. J lost 5 bases, V lost 6 bases, and 12 bases had no gene match. For the CDR3, the DNA is TGTGCCAGCAGTTCTCTCAGGGGGGTAGGGACTGAAGCTTTCTTT. Encoded protein: CASSSLRGVGTEAFF. The full variable domain, its missing parts supplied by reference TRBV11-2 and TRBJ1-1, is EAGVAQSPRYKIIEKRQSVAFWCNPISGHATLYWYQQILGQGPKLLIQFQNNGVVDDSQLPKDRFSAERLKGVDSTLKIQPAKLEDSAVYLCASSSLRGVGTEAFFGQGTRLTVV.

The rearrangement joins TRBV10-1 to TRBJ2-6, with D possibly matching TRBD2 (6 bases). V gave up 5 bases and J gave up 1 base, with 6 bases separating them. Germline V gene sequence: CDR1 WNHNN, CDR2 SYGVQD (reference sequence). The CDR3 is 14 amino acids. CDR3 sequence reads: CASSRGSGANVLTF. The CDR3 DNA sequence: TGCGCCAGCAGTCGGGGGTCTGGGGCCAACGTCCTGACTTTC.

The chain combines TRBV5-1 with TRBJ2-7, with D perhaps matching TRBD1 (5 bases). The CDR3 is 16 residues long. Per the germline V gene, CDR1 is SGHRS and CDR2 is YFSETQ. Deletions cut 6 bases from V and 0 bases from J, with 19 bases between. The CDR3 DNA sequence: TGCGCCAGCAACGAACAGGAACGGTTGAGCTCCTACGAGCAGTACTTC. Its translation is CASNEQERLSSYEQYF.

J is TRBJ2-1 and V is TRBV27; 8 nucleotides agree with TRBD1. With V trimmed by 6 bases and J by 0 bases, 4 bases remained unmatched. The CDR3 runs to 15 residues. Germline CDR1 is MNHEY and CDR2 is SMNVEV (reference sequence). CDR3 nucleotides: TGTGCCAGCAGCCAGGGGGCCAGCTCCTACAATGAGCAGTTCTTC. Translation: CASSQGASSYNEQFF.

The genes are TRBV27 and TRBJ2-7; maybe TRBD1 (6 bases). Germline-derived CDR1 and CDR2 are MNHEY and SMNVEV (reference sequence). The CDR3 extends over 12 amino acids. In DNA form, the CDR3 reads TGTGACTCTACAGGGAGCTCCTACGAGCAGTACTTC. This gives the protein CDSTGSSYEQYF.

This clone has only a few counts. The V gene is TRBV5-1, the J gene TRBJ2-5, with 7 bases fitting TRBD2. The ends lost 4 bases at V and 1 base at J; junction bases unmatched: 4. Germline V CDR1 and CDR2: SGHRS, YFSETQ. This CDR3 contains 14 residues. CDR3 region: CASSPTSIQETQYF. As DNA, the CDR3 is TGCGCCAGCAGCCCGACTAGCATCCAAGAGACCCAGTACTTC.

This clone was observed once. J is TRBJ1-3 and V is TRBV6-1; D may be TRBD1 (5 bases). V gave up 7 bases and J gave up 2 bases, with 12 bases separating them. This CDR3 is 14 amino acids long. Germline V gene lookup returns CDR1 MNHNS and CDR2 SASEGT. CDR3: CASNPGTAGNTIYF. The CDR3 nucleotides are TGTGCCAGCAACCCCGGGACTGCTGGAAACACCATATATTTT.

CDR3 sequence: CASHRDRGFNTEAFF. The CDR3 DNA is TGTGCCAGCCACCGGGACAGGGGGTTTAACACTGAAGCTTTCTTT. The chain links TRBV2 to TRBJ1-1, with 11 bases lining up with TRBD1. Trimming cost V 8 bases and J 2 bases; bases outside gene matches: 7. This CDR3 region has 15 residues. The germline gives CDR1 SNHLY, CDR2 FYNNEI.

The rearrangement uses TRBV19 and TRBJ2-7, with 9 bases lining up with TRBD2. CDR1 and CDR2 (germline): LNHDA, SQIVND (reference sequence). The CDR3 covers 13 residues. V was clipped by 5 bases and J by 5 bases; unmatched bases: 4. CDR3 coding DNA: TGTGCCAGTAGTGGCGGGGGGGGTGACGAGCAGTACTTC. Its translation is CASSGGGGDEQYF.

The chain employs TRBV18 and TRBJ1-2, with 7 bases aligning to TRBD1. Germline lookup yields CDR1 KGHSH and CDR2 LQKENI. CDR3 length: 13 amino acids. V lost 3 bases, J lost 2 bases, and 0 bases stayed unmatched. CDR3 amino acids: CASSPTGNYGYTF. The CDR3 bases are TGTGCCAGCTCACCGACAGGGAACTATGGCTACACCTTC. Variable domain in full (rest from reference TRBV18 and TRBJ1-2): NAGVMQNPRHLVRRRGQEARLRCSPMKGHSHVYWYRQLPEEGLKFMVYLQKENIIDESGMPKERFSAEFPKEGPSILRIQQVVRGDSAAYFCASSPTGNYGYTFGSGTRLTVV.

A few counts support this clone. This chain joins TRBV10-2 and TRBJ1-1, with D tentatively TRBD1 (6 bases). This CDR3 comprises 13 residues. Germline assignment: CDR1 WSHSY and CDR2 SAAADI. V was cut by 7 bases and J by 4 bases, with 13 bases left in between. The chain's CDR3 is CASTVGAVTEAFF. As DNA, the CDR3 is TGCGCCAGCACGGTGGGGGCGGTCACTGAAGCTTTCTTT.

The gene calls are TRBV7-9 and TRBJ1-2; 7 bases map to TRBD1. The CDR3 sequence is 13 residues long. CDR1 is SEHNR and CDR2 is FQNEAQ in the germline V gene (reference sequence). Unmatched junction bases numbered 0, after V lost 1 base and J lost 4 bases. The CDR3 loop is CASSLGQGYGYTF. The CDR3 nucleotides are TGTGCCAGCAGCTTAGGACAGGGCTATGGCTACACCTTC. Looking up the rest from reference TRBV7-9 and TRBJ1-2 gives the full variable domain: DTGVSQNPRHKITKRGQNVTFRCDPISEHNRLYWYRQTLGQGPEFLTYFQNEAQLEKSRLLSDRFSAERPKGSFSTLEIQRTEQGDSAMYLCASSLGQGYGYTFGSGTRLTVV.

The chain joins TRBV5-1 to TRBJ2-2; TRBD2 agrees at 9 bases. Germline V lookup: CDR1 SGHRS, CDR2 YFSETQ. V lost 6 bases and J lost 4; bases outside the gene matches: 7. The CDR3 is made up of 15 amino acids. The CDR3 loop is CASTLTSGTTGELFF. CDR3 DNA: TGCGCCAGCACCCTGACTAGCGGTACCACCGGGGAGCTGTTTTTT.

This sequence joins TRBV28 and TRBJ2-3; 8 bases map to TRBD2. This CDR3 region has 16 residues. Germline V gene lookup returns CDR1 MDHEN and CDR2 SYDVKM. V gave up 0 bases and J gave up 1 base; unmatched junction bases: 3. The CDR3 sequence is CASSLWSGGRTDTQYF. Here the CDR3 DNA reads TGTGCCAGCAGTTTATGGTCGGGAGGGCGCACAGATACGCAGTATTTT.

The chain combines TRBV5-1 with TRBJ2-1; TRBD2 matches 10 bases. V shed 3 bases and J 2 bases; nucleotides not matched to a gene: 8. The CDR3 is 17 residues long. From germline, CDR1 is SGHRS and CDR2 YFSETQ. In DNA form, the CDR3 reads TGCGCCAGCAGCTCCTCAGGACTAGCGGCTCCCTACAATGAGCAGTTCTTC. Protein sequence: CASSSSGLAAPYNEQFF. Full variable domain (missing parts from reference TRBV5-1 and TRBJ2-1): KAGVTQTPRYLIKTRGQQVTLSCSPISGHRSVSWYQQTPGQGLQFLFEYFSETQRNKGNFPGRFSGRQFSNSRSEMNVSTLELGDSALYLCASSSSGLAAPYNEQFFGPGTRLTVL.

This clone has a handful of counts. The J gene is TRBJ2-5, the V gene TRBV5-6; TRBD2 might be the D (5 bases). Trimming took off 2 bases at V and 0 bases at J, with 5 bases between the two ends. This CDR3 contains 13 residues. Germline V gene lookup returns CDR1 SGHDT and CDR2 YYEEEE. The CDR3 DNA reads as TGTGCCAGCAGCTTCGGGAACCAAGAGACCCAGTACTTC. This gives the protein CASSFGNQETQYF.

The rearrangement joins TRBV25-1 to TRBJ2-3, with D maybe TRBD2 (5 bases). This CDR3 is built from 12 residues. V lost 7 bases and J lost 6, with 11 bases in between. Germline loops: CDR1 MGHDK, CDR2 SYGVNS. The DNA for the CDR3 is TGTGCCAGCACGGGGATTGCTGATACGCAGTATTTT. Its protein is CASTGIADTQYF.

J is TRBJ1-3 and V is TRBV28; D is possibly TRBD1 (6 bases). V was pared by 7 bases and J by 6 bases, with 16 bases between. Germline CDR1 is MDHEN and CDR2 is SYDVKM. The CDR3 is 14 amino acids. The CDR3 protein is CASKGGDPVNTIYF. The DNA for the CDR3 is TGTGCCAGCAAGGGGGGGGATCCAGTAAACACCATATATTTT.

CDR3 in DNA: TGTGCCAGCACCCCCACGGGACTAGCGGGAGTCTCAGATACGCAGTATTTT. This gives the protein CASTPTGLAGVSDTQYF. J is TRBJ2-3 and V is TRBV2, with TRBD2 matching over 14 bases. V dropped 7 bases and J dropped 4; count of bases not matched to a gene: 10. Germline V lookup: CDR1 SNHLY, CDR2 FYNNEI. The CDR3 consists of 17 residues.

This chain connects TRBV28 to TRBJ2-7, with TRBD2 identical over 9 bases. Germline V gene data show CDR1 as MDHEN and CDR2 as SYDVKM. V lost 2 bases and J lost 7; bases outside the gene matches: 6. The CDR3 runs 14 residues. CDR3 DNA sequence: TGTGCCAGCAGTTTACGTCTAGCGGGAATTGAGCAGTACTTC. This encodes CASSLRLAGIEQYF.

V and J are TRBV10-2 and TRBJ2-5; 7 bases match TRBD1. V lost 3 bases, J lost 6 bases, and 4 bases stayed unmatched. Germline CDR1 WSHSY, CDR2 SAAADI. CDR3 length: 13 amino acids. The chain's CDR3 is CASSDPDRKTQYF. The CDR3 region has the DNA TGCGCCAGCAGTGACCCGGACAGGAAGACCCAGTACTTC.

The CDR3 is CASKAGDFTGELFF. In nucleotides, the CDR3 is TGTGCCAGTAAAGCGGGAGATTTTACCGGGGAGCTGTTTTTT. The rearrangement links TRBV19 to TRBJ2-2, with TRBD2 matching 8 bases. J lost 5 bases, V lost 7 bases, and 6 bases had no gene match. This CDR3 contains 14 residues. Per the germline V gene, CDR1 is LNHDA and CDR2 is SQIVND (reference sequence).

The V call is TRBV27, the J call TRBJ2-4; D might be TRBD2 (6 bases). Trimming removed 3 bases at V and 5 bases at J, with 14 bases between. This CDR3 contains 15 residues. CDR1 MNHEY and CDR2 SMNVEV come from the germline V gene (reference sequence). The CDR3 reads CASSLFGGLQNIQYF. The DNA for the CDR3 is TGTGCCAGCAGTTTGTTTGGAGGGCTTCAAAACATTCAGTACTTC.

V gene TRBV11-2 combines with J gene TRBJ1-1; D unresolved. Germline V gene data show CDR1 as SGHAT and CDR2 as FQNNGV. This CDR3 has 14 residues. The V and J ends lost 4 bases and 0 bases respectively, with 9 bases between them. The CDR3 sequence: CASSSSDLNTEAFF. DNA for the CDR3: TGTGCCAGCAGCTCGTCGGACTTGAACACTGAAGCTTTCTTT.

V gene TRBV28 combines with J gene TRBJ1-2; the match to TRBD1 covers 9 bases. The junction had 7 bases not matched to a gene; V was cut back by 8 bases and J by 3 bases. The length of the CDR3 is 14 residues. Germline CDR1 MDHEN, CDR2 SYDVKM. The CDR3, as DNA: TGTGCCAGCGGCCGGGACAGGGCACACTATGGCTACACCTTC. Its translation is CASGRDRAHYGYTF.